The 28 T cell receptor beta chains below were found in one sample sequenced in a study of PD-1 blockade in classical Hodgkin lymphoma. Sequencing used immunoSEQ multiplex PCR; TCRdb keeps in-frame clones, though not all of them. The repertoire consists of 90,000 or so clones, with about 93% occurring once and the leading ten covering under 3%. Every single patient, without exception, relapsed after autologous stem cell transplantation, and brentuximab vedotin exposure varied. Source: peripheral blood mononuclear cells (PBMCs), taken before the second cycle of nivolumab. The receptors were sampled from a human donor with classical Hodgkin lymphoma.

This clone was found once. The chain carries TRBV30 and TRBJ1-2; 9 nucleotides line up with TRBD1. The CDR3 is made up of 15 amino acids. V shed 2 bases, J shed 6 bases, and the junction held 10 bases outside the gene matches. Germline V gene sequence: CDR1 GTSNPN, CDR2 SVGIG (reference sequence). The CDR3 coding sequence is TGTGCCTGGAGTCTTAATCCCGGGACAGGGCATGGCTACACCTTC. Amino acids: CAWSLNPGTGHGYTF.

The V call is TRBV19, the J call TRBJ2-2; D unresolved. Trimming pared 10 bases from V and 1 base from J, leaving 7 bases between. Germline-derived CDR1 and CDR2 are LNHDA and SQIVND (reference sequence). The CDR3 sequence is 12 residues long. Written as DNA, the CDR3 is TGTGCCAACTCGGGGAACACCGGGGAGCTGTTTTTT. It is translated as CANSGNTGELFF.

CDR3 protein: CASSLNLRQQVETQYF. The CDR3 nucleotides read TGTGCCAGCAGCTTAAACCTGCGGCAGCAGGTTGAGACCCAGTACTTC. The chain uses TRBV11-2 and TRBJ2-5; D gene uncertain. Germline values: CDR1 SGHAT, CDR2 FQNNGV. V shed 2 bases and J shed 5 bases, with 18 bases lying between them. The CDR3 runs to 16 residues.

V is TRBV6-5 and J is TRBJ2-5, with TRBD1 matching 7 bases. The junction had 4 bases not matched to a gene; V was cut back by 6 bases and J by 3 bases. The CDR3 consists of 13 residues. Germline assignment: CDR1 MNHEY and CDR2 SVGAGI. The CDR3 spells CASSLDREETQYF. DNA for the CDR3: TGTGCCAGCAGCCTCGACAGGGAAGAGACCCAGTACTTC.

The rearrangement joins TRBV19 to TRBJ1-2, with 7 bases aligning to TRBD1. Germline V gene lookup returns CDR1 LNHDA and CDR2 SQIVND (reference sequence). This CDR3 contains 13 residues. Unmatched junction bases numbered 3, after V lost 5 bases and J lost 3 bases. The CDR3 protein is CASSGDSYYGYTF. As DNA, the CDR3 is TGTGCCAGTAGTGGGGACAGTTACTATGGCTACACCTTC. Together with reference TRBV19 and TRBJ1-2, the CDR3 gives the full variable domain: DGGITQSPKYLFRKEGQNVTLSCEQNLNHDAMYWYRQDPGQGLRLIYYSQIVNDFQKGDIAEGYSVSREKKESFPLTVTSAQKNPTAFYLCASSGDSYYGYTFGSGTRLTVV.

V usage is TRBV5-1 and J usage is TRBJ2-7; 11 bases fit TRBD2. There are 17 residues in the CDR3. CDR1 and CDR2 from the germline V gene are SGHRS and YFSETQ. V shed 0 bases, J shed 2 bases, and the junction held 7 bases outside the gene matches. The CDR3 DNA is TGCGCCAGCAGCTTGGGGGGTAGACTAGCGGGAACCTACGAGCAGTACTTC. Amino acids: CASSLGGRLAGTYEQYF. Complete variable domain (other parts from reference TRBV5-1 and TRBJ2-7): KAGVTQTPRYLIKTRGQQVTLSCSPISGHRSVSWYQQTPGQGLQFLFEYFSETQRNKGNFPGRFSGRQFSNSRSEMNVSTLELGDSALYLCASSLGGRLAGTYEQYFGPGTRLTVT.

This sequence joins TRBV27 and TRBJ2-7; D gene ambiguous. From germline, CDR1 is MNHEY and CDR2 SMNVEV (reference sequence). Between the trimmed V and J ends, which lost 3 bases and 7 bases, there was a span of 10 bases. This CDR3 region has 12 residues. CDR3 residues: CASSLWGREQYF. The DNA for the CDR3 is TGTGCCAGCAGTTTGTGGGGTCGGGAGCAGTACTTC.

The chain has TRBV19 and TRBJ2-7; 8 positions agree with TRBD2. Germline assignment: CDR1 LNHDA and CDR2 SQIVND (reference sequence). V lost 6 bases to trimming and J lost 4 bases; unmatched junction nucleotides: 5. This CDR3 has 13 amino acids. The DNA of the CDR3 is TGTGCCAGTAGGGGAATAGCGGGGTACGAGCAGTACTTC. It specifies CASRGIAGYEQYF.

This clone was counted once. The rearrangement links TRBV28 to TRBJ1-2; D unclear. Germline-derived CDR1 and CDR2 are MDHEN and SYDVKM. V was trimmed by 6 bases and J by 5 bases, leaving 13 bases between them. CDR3 size: 13 residues. CDR3 nucleotide sequence: TGTGCCAGCAGGGCAGGCCCAGGTTATGGCTACACCTTC. This codes for CASRAGPGYGYTF.

V gene TRBV11-2 combines with J gene TRBJ2-2; perhaps TRBD2 as D (5 bases). The germline V and J ends were trimmed by 2 bases and 6 bases, with 25 bases remaining between them. The germline CDR1 and CDR2 sequences are SGHAT and FQNNGV. The CDR3 is made up of 19 amino acids. CDR3 protein: CASSLFFRGVFGSPGELFF. CDR3 nucleotides: TGTGCCAGCAGCTTATTTTTTCGGGGTGTATTTGGGAGTCCCGGGGAGCTGTTTTTT.

The rearrangement links TRBV11-2 to TRBJ2-7; tentatively, D is TRBD2 (6 bases). Germline lookup yields CDR1 SGHAT and CDR2 FQNNGV. Trimming removed 5 bases from V and 2 bases from J, with 25 bases in between. The CDR3 is 18 amino acids. The CDR3 reads CASSIRLGSAGIPYEQYF. The CDR3 DNA reads TGTGCCAGCAGCATTCGTTTAGGGTCGGCGGGGATCCCCTACGAGCAGTACTTC.

The rearrangement joins TRBV18 to TRBJ1-1; D not certain. Germline loops: CDR1 KGHSH, CDR2 LQKENI. Trimming pared 0 bases from V and 11 bases from J, leaving 16 bases between. The CDR3 length is 14 residues. The CDR3 coding sequence is TGTGCCAGCTCACCACCGACCCTGGGTTCGGGGGCTTTCTTT. It codes for CASSPPTLGSGAFF. Full variable domain (outside the CDR3, taken from reference TRBV18 and TRBJ1-1): NAGVMQNPRHLVRRRGQEARLRCSPMKGHSHVYWYRQLPEEGLKFMVYLQKENIIDESGMPKERFSAEFPKEGPSILRIQQVVRGDSAAYFCASSPPTLGSGAFFGQGTRLTVV.

This clone was detected only once. The chain combines TRBV19 with TRBJ1-1, with unresolved D. CDR3 length: 17 amino acids. V lost 0 bases and J lost 1, with 15 bases in between. Germline V CDR1 and CDR2: LNHDA, SQIVND (reference sequence). This chain's CDR3 is CASSIDLGGFGNTEAFF. The CDR3 DNA follows: TGTGCCAGTAGTATAGATCTGGGAGGGTTTGGGAACACTGAAGCTTTCTTT.

The chain combines TRBV6-5 with TRBJ2-1; TRBD1 matches 8 bases. The germline V gene encodes CDR1 MNHEY and CDR2 SVGAGI. CDR3 length: 16 amino acids. V was pared by 4 bases and J by 7 bases, with 12 bases of the junction left unmatched. The CDR3 DNA reads TGTGCCAGCAGTTCGAGGCGAGGGACAGGAGAAAATGAGCAGTTCTTC. It codes for CASSSRRGTGENEQFF.

The chain joins TRBV6-5 to TRBJ1-1, with 7 bases that match TRBD1. Unmatched junction bases numbered 5, after V lost 0 bases and J lost 4 bases. The CDR3 runs to 15 residues. Germline V CDR1 and CDR2: MNHEY, SVGAGI. In DNA, the CDR3 is TGTGCCAGCAGTTACTCGGGGACAGTTGTCACTGAAGCTTTCTTT. As protein: CASSYSGTVVTEAFF.

This chain links TRBV6-6 with TRBJ2-7; D gene unclear. Germline V gene data show CDR1 as MNHNY and CDR2 as SVGAGI (reference sequence). V gave up 0 bases and J gave up 0 bases, with 6 bases separating them. The CDR3 is 14 amino acids. The CDR3 DNA reads TGTGCCAGCAGTTACTCGGCCTCCTCCTACGAGCAGTACTTC. Translation: CASSYSASSYEQYF.

This chain connects TRBV19 to TRBJ2-7; TRBD2 agrees at 14 bases. The CDR3 has 15 amino acids. The germline CDR1 and CDR2 sequences are LNHDA and SQIVND (reference sequence). With 4 bases clipped from V and 5 bases from J, the junction kept 4 bases outside the gene matches. CDR3 in DNA: TGTGCCAGTAGTAGGGGACTAGCGGGAGACCACGAGCAGTACTTC. Its translation: CASSRGLAGDHEQYF. Looking up the rest from reference TRBV19 and TRBJ2-7 gives the full variable domain: DGGITQSPKYLFRKEGQNVTLSCEQNLNHDAMYWYRQDPGQGLRLIYYSQIVNDFQKGDIAEGYSVSREKKESFPLTVTSAQKNPTAFYLCASSRGLAGDHEQYFGPGTRLTVT.

The chain is built from TRBV11-2 and TRBJ2-3; 13 positions agree with TRBD2. In germline, CDR1 is SGHAT, CDR2 FQNNGV. V lost 5 bases, J lost 6 bases, and 5 bases stayed unmatched. CDR3 length equals 15 residues. CDR3 sequence reads: CASSPQLAGGDTQYF. CDR3 sequence (DNA): TGTGCCAGCAGCCCACAACTAGCGGGAGGGGATACGCAGTATTTT.

The gene calls are TRBV7-6 and TRBJ2-1; no clear D gene. CDR3 size: 15 residues. Trimming cost V 8 bases and J 0 bases, with 14 bases left between them. In germline, CDR1 is SGHVS, CDR2 FNYEAQ. The CDR3 loop is CASLSGKNSYNEQFF. The CDR3 nucleotides are TGTGCCAGCTTGTCTGGGAAAAACTCCTACAATGAGCAGTTCTTC.

The chain links TRBV19 to TRBJ2-3; D remains unclear. Per germline, CDR1 LNHDA and CDR2 SQIVND (reference sequence). V dropped 3 bases and J dropped 1 base, with 8 bases sitting between them. The CDR3 totals 14 residues. The chain's CDR3 is CASSIPGRTDTQYF. The CDR3, as DNA: TGTGCCAGTAGTATCCCCGGACGCACAGATACGCAGTATTTT. The entire variable domain, with the rest obtained from reference TRBV19 and TRBJ2-3, is as follows: DGGITQSPKYLFRKEGQNVTLSCEQNLNHDAMYWYRQDPGQGLRLIYYSQIVNDFQKGDIAEGYSVSREKKESFPLTVTSAQKNPTAFYLCASSIPGRTDTQYFGPGTRLTVL.

Only one count was recorded for this clone. V is TRBV18 and J is TRBJ1-6; 7 bases map to TRBD1. The CDR3 extends over 15 amino acids. Trimming cost V 4 bases and J 4 bases; bases outside gene matches: 4. The germline V gene encodes CDR1 KGHSH and CDR2 LQKENI. CDR3 sequence reads: CASSRDRTYNSPLHF. CDR3 nucleotides: TGTGCCAGCTCACGGGACAGAACTTATAATTCACCCCTCCACTTT. The full variable domain, its missing parts supplied by reference TRBV18 and TRBJ1-6, is NAGVMQNPRHLVRRRGQEARLRCSPMKGHSHVYWYRQLPEEGLKFMVYLQKENIIDESGMPKERFSAEFPKEGPSILRIQQVVRGDSAAYFCASSRDRTYNSPLHFGNGTRLTVT.

V usage is TRBV6-5 and J usage is TRBJ2-4; 8 bases align to TRBD2. This CDR3 has 16 residues. Trimming removed 3 bases from V and 8 bases from J; junction bases left unmatched: 12. Germline V gene data show CDR1 as MNHEY and CDR2 as SVGAGI. CDR3 nucleotides: TGTGCCAGCAGTTATGGAAGTTCGAGCGGGAGTTACATTCAGTACTTC. It translates to CASSYGSSSGSYIQYF.

The chain is built from TRBV18 and TRBJ2-1, with a possible D match to TRBD2 (7 bases). Germline assignment: CDR1 KGHSH and CDR2 LQKENI. Between the trimmed V and J ends, which lost 5 bases and 6 bases, there was a span of 17 bases. The CDR3 runs to 15 residues. The CDR3 DNA is TGTGCCAGCTCAATAGCGGGTCTCAGGGGCAATGAGCAGTTCTTC. This codes for CASSIAGLRGNEQFF.

This chain uses TRBV6-6 with TRBJ1-3, with a tentative D call TRBD1 (6 bases). The germline V gene has CDR1 MNHNY and CDR2 SVGAGI (reference sequence). The CDR3 consists of 14 residues. Trimming removed 10 bases from V and 4 bases from J, with 17 bases in between. For the CDR3, the DNA is TGTGCCACCAACCCCGGGACATACGGAAACACCATATATTTT. Translated: CATNPGTYGNTIYF.

The chain has TRBV7-9 and TRBJ1-2; 9 nucleotides line up with TRBD1. CDR1 SEHNR and CDR2 FQNEAQ come from the germline V gene (reference sequence). The CDR3 is 15 residues long. Losses at the gene ends were 5 bases for V and 5 bases for J; bases not matched to a gene: 9. CDR3 protein: CASSPEGTGKYGYTF. The CDR3 DNA follows: TGTGCCAGCAGCCCGGAGGGGACAGGGAAGTATGGCTACACCTTC.

This clone came up once. The chain employs TRBV19 and TRBJ2-7; TRBD1 aligns across 8 bases. CDR1 is LNHDA and CDR2 is SQIVND in the germline V gene (reference sequence). Trimming at V came to 6 bases and at J to 3 bases, leaving 7 bases not matched to a gene. The CDR3 consists of 14 residues. CDR3 bases: TGTGCCAGTAGCCTTCCGGGACAGGTCTACGAGCAGTACTTC. Its protein is CASSLPGQVYEQYF.

This clone was picked up one time. This chain's CDR3 is CAWSPDPYEQYF. The CDR3, as DNA: TGTGCCTGGAGCCCTGACCCCTACGAGCAGTACTTC. This chain links TRBV30 with TRBJ2-7, with unresolved D. Deletions cut 3 bases from V and 2 bases from J, with 8 bases between. The germline gives CDR1 GTSNPN, CDR2 SVGIG (reference sequence). CDR3 length: 12 amino acids.

The rearrangement links TRBV2 to TRBJ1-5; no reliable D call. Trimming cost V 5 bases and J 7 bases, with 12 bases left between them. In germline, CDR1 is SNHLY, CDR2 FYNNEI. This CDR3 has 13 residues. The CDR3 bases are TGTGCCAGCAGTCCGAGGGTAGGACAGCCCCAGCATTTT. Translated, it gives CASSPRVGQPQHF.